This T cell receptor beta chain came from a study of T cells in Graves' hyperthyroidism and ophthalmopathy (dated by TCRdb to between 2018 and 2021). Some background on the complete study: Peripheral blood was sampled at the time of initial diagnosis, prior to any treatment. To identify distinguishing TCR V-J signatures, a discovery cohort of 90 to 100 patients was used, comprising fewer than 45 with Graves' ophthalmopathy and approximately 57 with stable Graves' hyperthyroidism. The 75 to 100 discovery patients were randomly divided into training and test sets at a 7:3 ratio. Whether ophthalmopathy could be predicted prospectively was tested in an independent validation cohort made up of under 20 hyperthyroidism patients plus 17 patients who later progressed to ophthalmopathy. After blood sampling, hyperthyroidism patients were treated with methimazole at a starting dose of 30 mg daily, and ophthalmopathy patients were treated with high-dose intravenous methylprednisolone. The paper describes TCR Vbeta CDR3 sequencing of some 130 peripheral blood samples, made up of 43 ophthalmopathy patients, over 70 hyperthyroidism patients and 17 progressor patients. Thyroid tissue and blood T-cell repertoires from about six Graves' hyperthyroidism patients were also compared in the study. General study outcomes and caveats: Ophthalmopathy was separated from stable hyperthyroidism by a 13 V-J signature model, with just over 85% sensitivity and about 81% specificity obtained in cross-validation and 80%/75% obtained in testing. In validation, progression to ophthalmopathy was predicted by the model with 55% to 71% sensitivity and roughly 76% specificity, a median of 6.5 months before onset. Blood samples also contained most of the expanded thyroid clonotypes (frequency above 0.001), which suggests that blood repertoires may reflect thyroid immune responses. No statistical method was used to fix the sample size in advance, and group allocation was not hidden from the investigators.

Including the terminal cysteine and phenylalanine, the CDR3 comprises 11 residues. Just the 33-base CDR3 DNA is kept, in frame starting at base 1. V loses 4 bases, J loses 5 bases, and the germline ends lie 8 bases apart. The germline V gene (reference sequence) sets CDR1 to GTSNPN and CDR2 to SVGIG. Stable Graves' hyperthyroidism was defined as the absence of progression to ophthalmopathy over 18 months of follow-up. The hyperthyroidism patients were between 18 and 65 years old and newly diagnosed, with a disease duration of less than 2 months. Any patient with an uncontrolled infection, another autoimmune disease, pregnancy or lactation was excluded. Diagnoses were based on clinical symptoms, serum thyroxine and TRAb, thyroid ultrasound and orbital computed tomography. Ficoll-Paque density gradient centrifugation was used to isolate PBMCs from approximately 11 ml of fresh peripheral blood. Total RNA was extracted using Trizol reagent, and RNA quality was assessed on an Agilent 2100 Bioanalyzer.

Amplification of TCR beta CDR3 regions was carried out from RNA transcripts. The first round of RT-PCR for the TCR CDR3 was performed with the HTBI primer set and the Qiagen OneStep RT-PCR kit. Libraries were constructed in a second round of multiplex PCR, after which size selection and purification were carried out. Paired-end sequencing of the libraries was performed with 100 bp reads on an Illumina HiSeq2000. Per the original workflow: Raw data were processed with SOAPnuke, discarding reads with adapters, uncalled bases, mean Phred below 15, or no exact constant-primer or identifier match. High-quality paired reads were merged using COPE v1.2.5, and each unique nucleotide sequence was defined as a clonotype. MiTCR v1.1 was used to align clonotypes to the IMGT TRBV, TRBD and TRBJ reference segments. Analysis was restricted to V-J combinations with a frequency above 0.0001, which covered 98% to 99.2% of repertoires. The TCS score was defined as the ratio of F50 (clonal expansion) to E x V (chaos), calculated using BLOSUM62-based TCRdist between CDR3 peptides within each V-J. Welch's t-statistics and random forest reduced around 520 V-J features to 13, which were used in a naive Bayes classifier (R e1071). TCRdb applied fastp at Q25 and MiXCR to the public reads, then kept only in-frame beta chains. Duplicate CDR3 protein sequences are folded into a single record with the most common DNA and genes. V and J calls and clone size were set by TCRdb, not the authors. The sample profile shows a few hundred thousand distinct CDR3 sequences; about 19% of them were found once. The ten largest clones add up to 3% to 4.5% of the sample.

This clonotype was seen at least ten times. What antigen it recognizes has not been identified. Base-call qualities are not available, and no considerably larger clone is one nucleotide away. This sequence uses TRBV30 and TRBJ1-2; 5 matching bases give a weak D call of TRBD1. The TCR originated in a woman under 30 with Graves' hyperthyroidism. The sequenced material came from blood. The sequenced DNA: TGTGCCTGGATGACAGTATATGGCTACACCTTC. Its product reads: CAWMTVYGYTF.